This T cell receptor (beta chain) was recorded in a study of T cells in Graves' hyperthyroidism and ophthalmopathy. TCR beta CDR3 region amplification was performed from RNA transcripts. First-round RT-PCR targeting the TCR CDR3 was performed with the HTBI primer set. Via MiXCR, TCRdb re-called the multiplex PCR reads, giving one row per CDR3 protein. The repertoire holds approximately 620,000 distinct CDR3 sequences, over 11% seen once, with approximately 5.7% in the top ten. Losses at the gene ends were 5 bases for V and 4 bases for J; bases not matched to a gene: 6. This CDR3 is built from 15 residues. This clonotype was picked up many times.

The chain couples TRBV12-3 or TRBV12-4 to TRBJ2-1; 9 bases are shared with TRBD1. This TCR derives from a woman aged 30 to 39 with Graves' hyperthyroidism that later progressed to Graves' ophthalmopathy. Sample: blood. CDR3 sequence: CASSPWTGDYNEQFF. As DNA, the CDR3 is TGTGCCAGCAGTCCTTGGACAGGGGATTACAATGAGCAGTTCTTC.